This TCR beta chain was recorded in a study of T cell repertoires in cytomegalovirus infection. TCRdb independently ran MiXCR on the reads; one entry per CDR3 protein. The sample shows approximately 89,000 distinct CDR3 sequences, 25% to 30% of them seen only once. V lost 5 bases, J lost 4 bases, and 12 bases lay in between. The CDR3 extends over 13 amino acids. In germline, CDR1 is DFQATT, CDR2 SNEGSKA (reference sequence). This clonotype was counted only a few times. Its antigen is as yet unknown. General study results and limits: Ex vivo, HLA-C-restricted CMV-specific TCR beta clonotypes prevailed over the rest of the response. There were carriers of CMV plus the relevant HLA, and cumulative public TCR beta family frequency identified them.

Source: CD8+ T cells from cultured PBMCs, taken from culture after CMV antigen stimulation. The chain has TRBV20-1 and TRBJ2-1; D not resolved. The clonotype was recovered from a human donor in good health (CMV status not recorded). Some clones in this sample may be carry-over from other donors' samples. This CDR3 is CSAAPLLYNEQFF. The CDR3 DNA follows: TGCAGTGCTGCACCCCTCCTTTACAATGAGCAGTTCTTC.